This TCR beta chain was obtained from a study of blood T cell repertoires in COVID-19. V lost 1 base to trimming and J lost 5 bases, with 8 bases between them. Looked up from germline, CDR1 is MNHNS and CDR2 is SASEGT. This CDR3 comprises 14 residues. On this clone itself: Other nucleotide sequences from this sample produce the same CDR3.

This table comes from immunoSEQ multiplex PCR, and its TCRdb copy is limited to in-frame clones, with some not included. The sample holds roughly 230,000 clones, roughly nine tenths seen once. V and J are TRBV6-1 and TRBJ1-4; tentatively, D is TRBD1 (5 bases). Sequences were obtained from peripheral blood. The source of this sequence is a woman aged 40 to 49 who had recovered from COVID-19. CDR3 sequence reads: CASSEDRLNEKLFF. CDR3 nucleotide sequence: TGTGCCAGCAGTGAAGACAGGCTAAATGAAAAACTGTTTTTT.